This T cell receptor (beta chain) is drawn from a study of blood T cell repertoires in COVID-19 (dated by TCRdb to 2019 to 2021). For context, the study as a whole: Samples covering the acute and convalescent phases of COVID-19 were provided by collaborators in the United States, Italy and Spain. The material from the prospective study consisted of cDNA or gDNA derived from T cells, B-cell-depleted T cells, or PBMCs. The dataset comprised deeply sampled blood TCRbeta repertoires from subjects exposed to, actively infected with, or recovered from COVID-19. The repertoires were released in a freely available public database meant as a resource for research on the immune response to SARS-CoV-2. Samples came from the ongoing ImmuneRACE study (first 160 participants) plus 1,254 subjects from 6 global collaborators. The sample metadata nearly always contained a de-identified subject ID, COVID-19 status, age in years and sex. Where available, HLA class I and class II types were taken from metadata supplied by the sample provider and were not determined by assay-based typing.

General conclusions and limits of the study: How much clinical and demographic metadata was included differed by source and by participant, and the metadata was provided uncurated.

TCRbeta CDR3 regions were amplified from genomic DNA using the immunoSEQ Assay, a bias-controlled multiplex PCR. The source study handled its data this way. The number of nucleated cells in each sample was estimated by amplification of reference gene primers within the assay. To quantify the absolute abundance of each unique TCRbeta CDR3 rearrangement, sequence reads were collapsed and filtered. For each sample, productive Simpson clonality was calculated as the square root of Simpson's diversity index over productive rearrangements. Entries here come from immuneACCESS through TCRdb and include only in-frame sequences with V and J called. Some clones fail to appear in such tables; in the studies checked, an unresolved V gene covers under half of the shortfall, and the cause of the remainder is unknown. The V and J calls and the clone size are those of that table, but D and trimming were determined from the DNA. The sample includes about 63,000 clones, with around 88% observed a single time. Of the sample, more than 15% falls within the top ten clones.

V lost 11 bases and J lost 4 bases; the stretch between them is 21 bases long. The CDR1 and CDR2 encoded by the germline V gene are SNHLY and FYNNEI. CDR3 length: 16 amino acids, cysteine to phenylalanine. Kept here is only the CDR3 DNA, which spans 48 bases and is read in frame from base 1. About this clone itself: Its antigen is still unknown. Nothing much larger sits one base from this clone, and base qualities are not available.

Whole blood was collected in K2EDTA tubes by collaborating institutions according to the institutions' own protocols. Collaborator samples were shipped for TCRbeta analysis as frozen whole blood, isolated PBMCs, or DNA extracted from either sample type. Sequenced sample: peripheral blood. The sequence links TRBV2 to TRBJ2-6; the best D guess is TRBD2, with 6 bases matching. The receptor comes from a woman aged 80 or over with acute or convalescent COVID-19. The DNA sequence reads TGTGCCTCTGGAAGGGGACTTTTACTCGGGGCCAACGTCCTGACTTTC. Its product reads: CASGRGLLLGANVLTF.